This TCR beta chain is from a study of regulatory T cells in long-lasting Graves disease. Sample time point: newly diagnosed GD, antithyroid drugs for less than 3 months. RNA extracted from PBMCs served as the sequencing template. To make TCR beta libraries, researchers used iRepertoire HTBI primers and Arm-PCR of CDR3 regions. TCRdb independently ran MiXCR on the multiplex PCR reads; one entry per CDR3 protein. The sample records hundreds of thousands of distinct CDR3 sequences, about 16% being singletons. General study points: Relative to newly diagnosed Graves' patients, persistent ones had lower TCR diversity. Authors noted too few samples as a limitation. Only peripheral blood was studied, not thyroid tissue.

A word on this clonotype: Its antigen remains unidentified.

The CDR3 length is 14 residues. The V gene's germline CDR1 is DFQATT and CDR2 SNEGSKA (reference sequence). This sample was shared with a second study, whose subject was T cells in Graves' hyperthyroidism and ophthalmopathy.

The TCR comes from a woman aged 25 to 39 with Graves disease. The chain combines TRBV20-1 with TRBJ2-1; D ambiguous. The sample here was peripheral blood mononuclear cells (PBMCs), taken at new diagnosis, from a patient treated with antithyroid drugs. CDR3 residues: CRAHVAALYNEQFF. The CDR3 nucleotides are TGCAGGGCCCACGTGGCGGCCCTCTACAATGAGCAGTTCTTC.